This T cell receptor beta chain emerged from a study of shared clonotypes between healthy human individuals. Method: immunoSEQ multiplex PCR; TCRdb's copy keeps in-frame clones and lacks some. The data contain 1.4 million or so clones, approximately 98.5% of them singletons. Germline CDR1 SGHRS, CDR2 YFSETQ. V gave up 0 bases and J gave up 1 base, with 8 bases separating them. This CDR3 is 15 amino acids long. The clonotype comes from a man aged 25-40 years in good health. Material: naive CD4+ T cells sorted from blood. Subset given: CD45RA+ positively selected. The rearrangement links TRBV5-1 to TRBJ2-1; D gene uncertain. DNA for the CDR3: TGCGCCAGCAGCTTGGCCGTTGGATCCTACAATGAGCAGTTCTTC. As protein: CASSLAVGSYNEQFF.